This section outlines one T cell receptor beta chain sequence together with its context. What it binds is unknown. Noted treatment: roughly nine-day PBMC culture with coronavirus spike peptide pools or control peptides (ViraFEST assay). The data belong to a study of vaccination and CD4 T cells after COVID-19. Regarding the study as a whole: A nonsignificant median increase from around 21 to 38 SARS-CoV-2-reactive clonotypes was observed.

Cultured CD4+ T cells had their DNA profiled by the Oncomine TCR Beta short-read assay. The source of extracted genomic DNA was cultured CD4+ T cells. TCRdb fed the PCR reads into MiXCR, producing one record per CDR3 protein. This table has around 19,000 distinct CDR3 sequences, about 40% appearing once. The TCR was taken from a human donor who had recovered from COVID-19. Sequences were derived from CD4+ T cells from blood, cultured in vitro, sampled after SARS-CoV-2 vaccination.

CDR3 DNA sequence: TGTGCCAGCAGCTTCCGGACCCTTTATGGGGAGACCCAGTACTTC. This codes for CASSFRTLYGETQYF. The V gene is TRBV7-9, the J gene TRBJ2-5; no clear D gene. Germline loops: CDR1 SEHNR, CDR2 FQNEAQ (reference sequence). The ends were cut back, 3 bases at V and 5 bases at J, with 16 bases in the middle. The CDR3 covers 15 residues.